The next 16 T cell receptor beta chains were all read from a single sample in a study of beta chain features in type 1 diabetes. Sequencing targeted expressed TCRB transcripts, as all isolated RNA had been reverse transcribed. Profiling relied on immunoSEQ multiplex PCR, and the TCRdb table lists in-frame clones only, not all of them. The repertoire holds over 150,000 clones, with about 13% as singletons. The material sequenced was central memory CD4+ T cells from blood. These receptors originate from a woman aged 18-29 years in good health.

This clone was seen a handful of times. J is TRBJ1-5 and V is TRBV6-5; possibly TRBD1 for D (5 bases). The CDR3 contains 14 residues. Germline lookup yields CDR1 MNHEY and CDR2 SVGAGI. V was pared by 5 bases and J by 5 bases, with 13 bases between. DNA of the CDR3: TGTGCCAGCAGTGAAATCGACAGCTATCAGCCCCAGCATTTT. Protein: CASSEIDSYQPQHF.

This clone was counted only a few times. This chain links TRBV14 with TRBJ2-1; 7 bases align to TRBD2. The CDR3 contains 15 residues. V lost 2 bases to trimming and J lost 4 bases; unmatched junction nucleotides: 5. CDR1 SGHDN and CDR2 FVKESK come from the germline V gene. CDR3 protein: CASSQRGREYNEQFF. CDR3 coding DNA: TGTGCCAGCAGCCAACGCGGGAGAGAGTACAATGAGCAGTTCTTC.

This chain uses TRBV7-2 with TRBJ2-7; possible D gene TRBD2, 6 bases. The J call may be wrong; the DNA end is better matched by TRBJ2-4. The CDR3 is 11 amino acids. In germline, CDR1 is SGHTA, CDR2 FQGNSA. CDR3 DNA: TGTGCCAGCAGCGAACTAGCCATTCAGTACTTC. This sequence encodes CASSELAIQYF.

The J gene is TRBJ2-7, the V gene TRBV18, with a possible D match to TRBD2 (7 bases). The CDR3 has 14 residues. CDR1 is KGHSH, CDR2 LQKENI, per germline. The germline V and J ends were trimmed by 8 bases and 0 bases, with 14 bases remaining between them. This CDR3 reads CASKRGASSYEQYF. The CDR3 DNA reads TGTGCCAGCAAACGGGGGGCCAGCTCCTACGAGCAGTACTTC.

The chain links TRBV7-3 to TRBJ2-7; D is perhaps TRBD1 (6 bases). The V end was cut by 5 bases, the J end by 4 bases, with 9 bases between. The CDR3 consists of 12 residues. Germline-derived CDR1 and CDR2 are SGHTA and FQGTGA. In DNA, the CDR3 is TGTGCCAGCAGCATCGGACAGTACGAGCAGTACTTC. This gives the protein CASSIGQYEQYF.

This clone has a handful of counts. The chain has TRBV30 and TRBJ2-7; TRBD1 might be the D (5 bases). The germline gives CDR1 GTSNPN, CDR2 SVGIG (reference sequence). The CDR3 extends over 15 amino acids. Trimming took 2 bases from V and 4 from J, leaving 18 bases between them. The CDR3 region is CAWSKEVGASYEQYF. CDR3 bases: TGTGCCTGGAGTAAGGAAGTAGGGGCGAGTTACGAGCAGTACTTC.

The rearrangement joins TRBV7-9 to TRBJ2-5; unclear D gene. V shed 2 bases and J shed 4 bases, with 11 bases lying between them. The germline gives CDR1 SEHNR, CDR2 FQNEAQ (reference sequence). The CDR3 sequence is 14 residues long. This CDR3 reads CASSLWSRRETQYF. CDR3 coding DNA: TGTGCCAGCAGCTTATGGTCTAGAAGAGAGACCCAGTACTTC. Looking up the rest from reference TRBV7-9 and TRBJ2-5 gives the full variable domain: DTGVSQNPRHKITKRGQNVTFRCDPISEHNRLYWYRQTLGQGPEFLTYFQNEAQLEKSRLLSDRFSAERPKGSFSTLEIQRTEQGDSAMYLCASSLWSRRETQYFGPGTRLLVL.

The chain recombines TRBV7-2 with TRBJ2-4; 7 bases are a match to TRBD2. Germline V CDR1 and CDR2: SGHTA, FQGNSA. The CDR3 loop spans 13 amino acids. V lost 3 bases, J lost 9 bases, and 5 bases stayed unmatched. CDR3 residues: CASSLGREGIQYF. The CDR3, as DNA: TGTGCCAGCAGCTTGGGCAGGGAGGGCATTCAGTACTTC.

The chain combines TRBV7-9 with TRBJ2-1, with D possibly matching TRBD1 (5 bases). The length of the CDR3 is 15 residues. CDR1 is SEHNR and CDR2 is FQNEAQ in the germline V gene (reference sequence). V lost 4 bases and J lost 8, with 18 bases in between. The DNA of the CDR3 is TGTGCCAGCAGCTCCGCCCCAGGGTTGTTGTATGAGCAGTTCTTC. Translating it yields CASSSAPGLLYEQFF.

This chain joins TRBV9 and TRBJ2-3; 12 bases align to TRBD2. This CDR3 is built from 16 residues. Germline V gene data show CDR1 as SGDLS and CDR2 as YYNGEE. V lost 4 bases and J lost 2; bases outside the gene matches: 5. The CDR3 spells CASSTGLAGITDTQYF. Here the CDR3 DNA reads TGTGCCAGCAGCACAGGACTAGCGGGAATCACAGATACGCAGTATTTT.

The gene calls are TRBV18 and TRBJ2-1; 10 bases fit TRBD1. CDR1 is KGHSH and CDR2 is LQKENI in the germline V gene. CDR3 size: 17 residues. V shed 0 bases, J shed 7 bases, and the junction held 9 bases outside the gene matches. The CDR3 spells CASSPPVGQGDLNEQFF. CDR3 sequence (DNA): TGTGCCAGCTCACCACCGGTCGGACAGGGGGATCTTAATGAGCAGTTCTTC.

The DNA of the CDR3 is TGTGCCAGCAGTTTCCAGGACAGGATTAATTACGAGCAGTACTTC. This sequence encodes CASSFQDRINYEQYF. The gene calls are TRBV28 and TRBJ2-7, with TRBD1 matching over 7 bases. This CDR3 has 15 amino acids. The V gene's germline CDR1 is MDHEN and CDR2 SYDVKM. V gave up 3 bases and J gave up 4 bases; unmatched junction bases: 9.

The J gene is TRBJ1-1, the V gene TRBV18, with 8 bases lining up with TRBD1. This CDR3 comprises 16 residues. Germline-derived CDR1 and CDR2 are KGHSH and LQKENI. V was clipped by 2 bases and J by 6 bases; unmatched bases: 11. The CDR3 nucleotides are TGTGCCAGCTCACCATTACCAGGGGGCTCGAGCGCTGAAGCTTTCTTT. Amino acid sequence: CASSPLPGGSSAEAFF.

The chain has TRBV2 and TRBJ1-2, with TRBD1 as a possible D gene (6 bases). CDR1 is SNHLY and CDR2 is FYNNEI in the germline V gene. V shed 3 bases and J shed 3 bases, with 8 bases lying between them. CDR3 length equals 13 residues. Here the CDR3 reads CASSDRGDYGYTF. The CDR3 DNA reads TGTGCCAGCAGTGACAGGGGTGACTATGGCTACACCTTC. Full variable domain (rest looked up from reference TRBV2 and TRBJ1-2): EPEVTQTPSHQVTQMGQEVILRCVPISNHLYFYWYRQILGQKVEFLVSFYNNEISEKSEIFDDQFSVERPDGSNFTLKIRSTKLEDSAMYFCASSDRGDYGYTFGSGTRLTVV.

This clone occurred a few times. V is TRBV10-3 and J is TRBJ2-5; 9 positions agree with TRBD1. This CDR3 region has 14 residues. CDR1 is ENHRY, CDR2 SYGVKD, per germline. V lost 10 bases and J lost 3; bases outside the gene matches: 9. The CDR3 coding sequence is TGTGCCACCGGGACAGGGAGGACGAAAGAGACCCAGTACTTC. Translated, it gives CATGTGRTKETQYF.

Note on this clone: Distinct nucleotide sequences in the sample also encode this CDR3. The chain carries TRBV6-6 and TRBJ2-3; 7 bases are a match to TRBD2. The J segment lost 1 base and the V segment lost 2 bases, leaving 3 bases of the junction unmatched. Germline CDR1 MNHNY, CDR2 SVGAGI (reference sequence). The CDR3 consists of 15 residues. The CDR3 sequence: CASSYIAGGTDTQYF. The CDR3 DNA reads TGTGCCAGCAGTTACATCGCGGGGGGCACAGATACGCAGTATTTT.